This entry features one T cell receptor beta chain sequence. These data belong to a study of blood T cell repertoires in COVID-19. On the study more broadly: Sites across the United States, Italy and Spain contributed samples from acute and convalescent COVID-19. PBMCs, B-cell-depleted T cells, or T cells were the source of the cDNA or gDNA that made up the material.

In the authors' workflow: The authors estimated nucleated cell counts from reference gene primer amplification. Libraries were prepared by immunoSEQ multiplex PCR; TCRdb keeps only in-frame clonotypes and omits some of them. The DNA gave D and trimming, while V, J and clone size come from that table. The sample has more than 250,000 clones; approximately 83% are singletons. This clonotype was obtained from a woman in her thirties who had recovered from COVID-19. Sequenced: peripheral blood.

In DNA form, the CDR3 reads TGTGCCAGCAGCTTAGACACAGGGCTGGTTGGCAATGAGCAGTTCTTC. Translated, it gives CASSLDTGLVGNEQFF. The chain recombines TRBV11-2 with TRBJ2-1; TRBD1 might be the D (6 bases). The CDR3 has 16 residues. V shed 0 bases and J shed 6 bases, with 15 bases lying between them. Germline V gene sequence: CDR1 SGHAT, CDR2 FQNNGV.